In its sample, the clone carrying this T cell receptor (beta chain) was seen many times. These data are taken from a study of neurological immune-mediated disorders. The controls, all healthy individuals, were blood bank volunteers in Maryland, USA. The sorted libraries started from around 1 million CD4+ or CD8+ T cells. As for the cDNA, it was generated by 5'RACE with 10-nucleotide random UMIs. In every sequencing run, more than 180 million TCR-beta sequences were generated from 15-18 subjects. MiXCR, run by TCRdb on the 5' RACE reads, gives a single entry per CDR3 protein. Of about 39,000 distinct CDR3 sequences in the sample, 6.5% to 8.5% were seen once. This CDR3 spans 15 amino acids. CDR1 is DFQATT and CDR2 is SNEGSKA in the germline V gene (reference sequence). Losses at the gene ends were 2 bases for V and 6 bases for J; bases not matched to a gene: 12.

This receptor was identified in a man aged 50 to 59 in good health. Sequencing was performed on CD4+ T cells from blood. The chain links TRBV20-1 to TRBJ2-7; TRBD1 matches 8 bases. CDR3 amino acids: CSARPPSQGEGEQYF. The DNA for the CDR3 is TGCAGTGCTAGACCACCGTCACAGGGGGAAGGCGAGCAGTACTTC.